The 6 T cell receptor beta chains below come from one sample, sequenced in a study of blood T cells in healthy people across ages. Together with a sample-barcoded 5' primer, a J-beta primer mix was included in a second PCR lasting about 7 to 11 cycles. In TCRdb, the 5' RACE reads were re-called with MiXCR into one record per CDR3 protein. The sample includes about 510,000 distinct CDR3 sequences, around a quarter seen only once; the top ten take approximately 4%. This sample also appeared in a second study, on T cells of mothers and their children.

Sequencing was performed on blood. These receptor sequences come from a boy aged 2 to 10 in good health.

This clonotype was counted a few times. The chain joins TRBV10-3 to TRBJ2-7, with D unclear. This CDR3 has 13 amino acids. Germline assignment: CDR1 ENHRY and CDR2 SYGVKD. V shed 9 bases and J shed 5 bases, with 17 bases lying between them. This CDR3 reads CAIAPRLGDEQYF. CDR3 in DNA: TGTGCCATTGCTCCGAGGTTGGGCGACGAGCAGTACTTC.

The V and J genes are TRBV14 and TRBJ2-5; D gene ambiguous. The CDR3 has 14 amino acids. V was trimmed by 2 bases and J by 4 bases, leaving 11 bases between them. Germline V CDR1 and CDR2: SGHDN, FVKESK. The CDR3 bases are TGTGCCAGCAGCCAACCTAACGCACCAGAGACCCAGTACTTC. Protein: CASSQPNAPETQYF.

The table lists this clonotype with a few counts. The chain joins TRBV2 to TRBJ2-5, with a tentative D call TRBD2 (5 bases). The DNA end favors TRBJ2-1, so the J call may be wrong. Per the germline V gene, CDR1 is SNHLY and CDR2 is FYNNEI. The CDR3 spans 15 residues. The CDR3 spells CASSESVRLIYEQFF. The DNA of the CDR3 is TGTGCCAGCAGTGAGTCCGTAAGACTAATATATGAGCAGTTCTTC.

This clonotype was found a few times. This chain uses TRBV10-3 with TRBJ2-4; TRBD1 agrees at 7 bases. Trimming took 2 bases from V and 10 from J; bases not matched to a gene: 2. CDR1 is ENHRY and CDR2 is SYGVKD in the germline V gene. The CDR3 spans 12 residues. Here the CDR3 reads CAISEGTAIQYF. As DNA, the CDR3 is TGTGCCATCAGTGAGGGGACAGCAATTCAGTACTTC.

This clonotype appeared a few times. The chain couples TRBV12-3 or TRBV12-4 to TRBJ1-2; D gene uncertain. Trimming took 0 bases from V and 6 from J, leaving 14 bases between them. The CDR3 has 15 residues. The CDR3 sequence is CASSLAPVSFNGYTF. The CDR3 DNA sequence: TGTGCCAGCAGTTTAGCGCCTGTGAGTTTTAATGGCTACACCTTC.

A single count supports this clonotype. The chain uses TRBV7-2 and TRBJ2-5, with D uncertain. The CDR3 length is 13 residues. V lost 1 base, J lost 9 bases, and 12 bases lay in between. Germline CDR1 reads SGHTA; CDR2 reads FQGNSA. CDR3 loop: CASSLEGRAAQYF. CDR3 DNA sequence: TGTGCCAGCAGCTTAGAGGGTAGGGCGGCCCAGTACTTC.